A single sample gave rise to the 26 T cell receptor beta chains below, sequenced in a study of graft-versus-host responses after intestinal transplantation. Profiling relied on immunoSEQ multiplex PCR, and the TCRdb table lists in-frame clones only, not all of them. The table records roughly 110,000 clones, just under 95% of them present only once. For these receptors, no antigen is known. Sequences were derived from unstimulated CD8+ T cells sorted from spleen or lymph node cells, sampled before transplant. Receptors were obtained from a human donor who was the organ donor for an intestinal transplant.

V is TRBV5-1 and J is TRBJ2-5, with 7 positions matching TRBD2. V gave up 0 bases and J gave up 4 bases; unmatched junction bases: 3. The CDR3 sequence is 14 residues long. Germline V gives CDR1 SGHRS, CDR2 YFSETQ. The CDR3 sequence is CASSLGASGETQYF. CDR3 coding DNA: TGCGCCAGCAGCTTGGGGGCTAGCGGAGAGACCCAGTACTTC.

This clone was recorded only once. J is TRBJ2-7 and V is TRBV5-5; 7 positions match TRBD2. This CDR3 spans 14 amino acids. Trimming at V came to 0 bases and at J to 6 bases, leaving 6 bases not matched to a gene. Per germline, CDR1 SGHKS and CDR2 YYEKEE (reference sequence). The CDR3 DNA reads TGTGCCAGCAGCTTGGGTGGACTAGTAACCGAGCAGTACTTC. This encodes CASSLGGLVTEQYF. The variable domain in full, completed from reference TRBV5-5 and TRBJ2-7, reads DAGVTQSPTHLIKTRGQQVTLRCSPISGHKSVSWYQQVLGQGPQFIFQYYEKEERGRGNFPDRFSARQFPNYSSELNVNALLLGDSALYLCASSLGGLVTEQYFGPGTRLTVT.

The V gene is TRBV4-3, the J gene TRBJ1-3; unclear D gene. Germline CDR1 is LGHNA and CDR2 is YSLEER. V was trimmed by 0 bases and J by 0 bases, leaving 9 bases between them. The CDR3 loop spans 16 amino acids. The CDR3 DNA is TGCGCCAGCAGCCAAGATCGGTGGGGCTCTGGAAACACCATATATTTT. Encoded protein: CASSQDRWGSGNTIYF.

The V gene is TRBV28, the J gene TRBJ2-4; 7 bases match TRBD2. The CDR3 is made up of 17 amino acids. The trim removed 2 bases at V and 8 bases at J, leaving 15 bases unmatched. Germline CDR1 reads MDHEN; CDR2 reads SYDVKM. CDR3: CASSLVSLALPSDIQYF. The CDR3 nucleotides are TGTGCCAGCAGTTTAGTCTCACTAGCGTTACCCTCTGACATTCAGTACTTC. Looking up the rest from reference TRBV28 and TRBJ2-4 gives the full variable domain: DVKVTQSSRYLVKRTGEKVFLECVQDMDHENMFWYRQDPGLGLRLIYFSYDVKMKEKGDIPEGYSVSREKKERFSLILESASTNQTSMYLCASSLVSLALPSDIQYFGAGTRLSVL.

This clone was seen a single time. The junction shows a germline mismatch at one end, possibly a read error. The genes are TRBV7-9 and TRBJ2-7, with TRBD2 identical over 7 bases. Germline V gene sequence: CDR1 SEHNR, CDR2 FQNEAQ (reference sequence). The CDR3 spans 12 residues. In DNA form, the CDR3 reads TGTGCCGGCAGCTCGGGAGCGGGGGAGCAGTACTTC. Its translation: CAGSSGAGEQYF.

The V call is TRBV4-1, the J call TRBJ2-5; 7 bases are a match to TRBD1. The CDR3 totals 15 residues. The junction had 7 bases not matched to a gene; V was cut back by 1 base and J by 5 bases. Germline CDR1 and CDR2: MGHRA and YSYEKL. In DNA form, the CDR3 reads TGCGCCAGCAGCCAAGTGCGGACAGGTCCGGAGACCCAGTACTTC. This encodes CASSQVRTGPETQYF.

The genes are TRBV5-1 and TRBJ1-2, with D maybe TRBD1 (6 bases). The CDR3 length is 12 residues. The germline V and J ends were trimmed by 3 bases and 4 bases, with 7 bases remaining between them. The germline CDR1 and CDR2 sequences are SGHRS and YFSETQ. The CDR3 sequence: CASSSDSYGYTF. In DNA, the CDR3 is TGCGCCAGCAGCTCGGACAGCTATGGCTACACCTTC.

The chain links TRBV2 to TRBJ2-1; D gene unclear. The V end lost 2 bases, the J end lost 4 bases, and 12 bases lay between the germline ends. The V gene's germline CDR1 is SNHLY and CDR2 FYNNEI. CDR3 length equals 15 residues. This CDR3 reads CASSERKFPYNEQFF. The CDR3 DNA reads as TGTGCCAGCAGTGAAAGGAAGTTCCCTTACAATGAGCAGTTCTTC.

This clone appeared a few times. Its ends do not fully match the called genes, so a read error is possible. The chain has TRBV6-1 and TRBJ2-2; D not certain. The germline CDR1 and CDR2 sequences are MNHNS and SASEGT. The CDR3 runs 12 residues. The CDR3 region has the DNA TGTGCCAGCAGCGAAGTAAGCGGGGAGCTGTTTTTT. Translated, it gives CASSEVSGELFF.

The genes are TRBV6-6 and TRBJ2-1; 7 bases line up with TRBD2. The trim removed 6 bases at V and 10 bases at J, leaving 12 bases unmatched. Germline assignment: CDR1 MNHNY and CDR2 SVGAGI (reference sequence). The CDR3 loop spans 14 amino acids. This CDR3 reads CASRSFAGEGEQFF. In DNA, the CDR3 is TGTGCCAGCAGGAGTTTTGCGGGAGAAGGGGAGCAGTTCTTC.

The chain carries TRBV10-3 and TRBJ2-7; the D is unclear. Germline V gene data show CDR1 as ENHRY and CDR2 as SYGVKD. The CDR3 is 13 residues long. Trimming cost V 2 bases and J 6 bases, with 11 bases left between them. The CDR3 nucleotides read TGTGCCATCAGTGAGCCAGGAACCACCGAGCAGTACTTC. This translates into CAISEPGTTEQYF.

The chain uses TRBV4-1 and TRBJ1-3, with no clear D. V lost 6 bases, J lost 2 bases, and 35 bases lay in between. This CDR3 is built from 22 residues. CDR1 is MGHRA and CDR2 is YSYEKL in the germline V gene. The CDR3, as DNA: TGCGCCAGCAGTCGAGCCCGGCCCAGACCCTCCCTGTCCGCCACCCCTGGAAACACCATATATTTT. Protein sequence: CASSRARPRPSLSATPGNTIYF.

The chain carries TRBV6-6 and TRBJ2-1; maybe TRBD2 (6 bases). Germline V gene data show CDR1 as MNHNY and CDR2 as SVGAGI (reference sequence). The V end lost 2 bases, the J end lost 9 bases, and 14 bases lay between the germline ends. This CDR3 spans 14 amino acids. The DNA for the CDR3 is TGTGCCAGCAGTTACCGGAGGGGAGGCGGTGAGCAGTTCTTC. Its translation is CASSYRRGGGEQFF.

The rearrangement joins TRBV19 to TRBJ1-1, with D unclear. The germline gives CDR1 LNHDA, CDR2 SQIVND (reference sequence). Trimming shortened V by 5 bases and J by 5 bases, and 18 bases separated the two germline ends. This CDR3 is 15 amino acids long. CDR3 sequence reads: CASSLPRVGGTEAFF. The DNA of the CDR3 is TGTGCCAGTAGTCTCCCTAGAGTCGGAGGTACTGAAGCTTTCTTT.

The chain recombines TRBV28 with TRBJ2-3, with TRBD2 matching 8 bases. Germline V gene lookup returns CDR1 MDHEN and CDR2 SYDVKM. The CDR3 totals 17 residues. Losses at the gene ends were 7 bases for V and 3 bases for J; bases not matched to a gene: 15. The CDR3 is CASNVAHSGEWTDTQYF. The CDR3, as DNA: TGTGCCAGCAATGTAGCCCATAGCGGGGAGTGGACAGATACGCAGTATTTT. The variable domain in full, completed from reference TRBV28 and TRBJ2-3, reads DVKVTQSSRYLVKRTGEKVFLECVQDMDHENMFWYRQDPGLGLRLIYFSYDVKMKEKGDIPEGYSVSREKKERFSLILESASTNQTSMYLCASNVAHSGEWTDTQYFGPGTRLTVL.

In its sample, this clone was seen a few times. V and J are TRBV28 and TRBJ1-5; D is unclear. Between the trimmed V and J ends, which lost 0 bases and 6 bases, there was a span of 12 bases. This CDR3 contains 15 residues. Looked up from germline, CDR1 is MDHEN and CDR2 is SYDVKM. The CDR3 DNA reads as TGTGCCAGCAGTTTATGGTGGCATCGGGCTCAGCCCCAGCATTTT. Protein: CASSLWWHRAQPQHF.

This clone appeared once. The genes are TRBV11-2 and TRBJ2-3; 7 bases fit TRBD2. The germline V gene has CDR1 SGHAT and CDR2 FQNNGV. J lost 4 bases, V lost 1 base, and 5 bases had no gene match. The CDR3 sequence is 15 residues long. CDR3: CASSLVGGPADTQYF. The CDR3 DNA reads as TGTGCCAGCAGCTTAGTGGGAGGGCCGGCAGATACGCAGTATTTT.

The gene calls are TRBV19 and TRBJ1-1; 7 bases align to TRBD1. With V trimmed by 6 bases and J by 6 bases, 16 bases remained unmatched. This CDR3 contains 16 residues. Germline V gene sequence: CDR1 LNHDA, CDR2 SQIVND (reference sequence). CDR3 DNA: TGTGCCAGTAGGCCCTCTCGGGACAGCCGTGGGGCTGAAGCTTTCTTT. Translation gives CASRPSRDSRGAEAFF.

CDR3 amino acids: CASSGDRDYGYTF. CDR3 DNA: TGCGCCAGCAGCGGGGACAGGGACTATGGCTACACCTTC. The gene calls are TRBV5-1 and TRBJ1-2; TRBD1 matches at 9 bases. Looked up from germline, CDR1 is SGHRS and CDR2 is YFSETQ. V was pared by 4 bases and J by 3 bases, with 1 base of the junction left unmatched. The CDR3 is 13 residues long.

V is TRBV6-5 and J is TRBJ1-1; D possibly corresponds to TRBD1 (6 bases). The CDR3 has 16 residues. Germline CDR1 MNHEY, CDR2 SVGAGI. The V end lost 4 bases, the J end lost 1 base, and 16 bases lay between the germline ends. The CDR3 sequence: CASSSGGWAWNTEAFF. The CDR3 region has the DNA TGTGCCAGCAGTTCCGGGGGCTGGGCATGGAACACTGAAGCTTTCTTT.

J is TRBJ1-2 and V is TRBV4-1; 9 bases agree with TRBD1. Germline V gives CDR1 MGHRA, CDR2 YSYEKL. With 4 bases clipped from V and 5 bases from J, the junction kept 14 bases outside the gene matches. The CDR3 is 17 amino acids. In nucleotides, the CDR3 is TGCGCCAGCAGCCGAAAACGGGGGGGACAGGGCAGATATGGCTACACCTTC. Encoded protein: CASSRKRGGQGRYGYTF.

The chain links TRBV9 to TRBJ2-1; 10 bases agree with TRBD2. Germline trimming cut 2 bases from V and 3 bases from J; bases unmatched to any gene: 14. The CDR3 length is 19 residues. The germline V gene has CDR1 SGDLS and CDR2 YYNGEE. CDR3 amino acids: CASSVPLWEREGNYNEQFF. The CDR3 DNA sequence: TGTGCCAGCAGCGTCCCCCTCTGGGAGCGGGAGGGAAACTACAATGAGCAGTTCTTC.

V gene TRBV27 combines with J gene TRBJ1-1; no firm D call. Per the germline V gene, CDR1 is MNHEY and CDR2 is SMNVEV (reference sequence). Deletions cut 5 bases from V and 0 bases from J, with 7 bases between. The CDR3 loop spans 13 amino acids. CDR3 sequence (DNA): TGTGCCAGCAGTCCAGAGATGAACACTGAAGCTTTCTTT. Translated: CASSPEMNTEAFF.

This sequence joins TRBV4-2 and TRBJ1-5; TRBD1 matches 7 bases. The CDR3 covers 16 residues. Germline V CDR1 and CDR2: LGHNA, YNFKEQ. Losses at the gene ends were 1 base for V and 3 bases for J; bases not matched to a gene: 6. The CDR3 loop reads CASSQATGAHNQPQHF. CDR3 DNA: TGTGCCAGCAGCCAAGCCACAGGGGCCCACAATCAGCCCCAGCATTTT.

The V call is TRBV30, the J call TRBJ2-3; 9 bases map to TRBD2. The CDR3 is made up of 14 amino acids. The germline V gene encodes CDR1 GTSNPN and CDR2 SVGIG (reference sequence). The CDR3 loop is CASGTSGSTDTQYF. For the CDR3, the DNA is TGTGCTTCGGGAACTAGCGGGAGCACAGATACGCAGTATTTT.

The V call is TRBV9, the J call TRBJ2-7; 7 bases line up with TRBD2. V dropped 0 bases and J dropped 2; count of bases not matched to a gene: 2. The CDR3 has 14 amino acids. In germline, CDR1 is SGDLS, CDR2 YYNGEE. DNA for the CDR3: TGTGCCAGCAGCGTAGGGGCGGGAGCCTACGAGCAGTACTTC. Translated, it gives CASSVGAGAYEQYF.